This T cell receptor beta chain was recorded in a study of T cells in Graves' hyperthyroidism and ophthalmopathy. This clonotype was counted between two and nine times. It was RNA transcripts that yielded the amplified TCR beta CDR3 regions. Researchers ran a first-round RT-PCR on the TCR CDR3 using the HTBI primer set. TCRdb itself ran the multiplex PCR reads through MiXCR, one entry per CDR3 protein. The sample lists about 320,000 distinct CDR3 sequences; 16% were seen once. The sample comprised blood. This receptor was taken from a man aged 30 to 45 with Graves' hyperthyroidism.

CDR3 in DNA: TGTGCCAGCAGTGAAAGCTCGGGGGCGTGGGCTTTCTTT. It yields the protein CASSESSGAWAFF. The V gene is TRBV6-1, the J gene TRBJ1-1, with D maybe TRBD1 (6 bases). V was shortened by 2 bases and J by 11 bases, with 15 bases between the two germline ends. The germline V gene has CDR1 MNHNS and CDR2 SASEGT. This CDR3 contains 13 residues.